The 29 T cell receptor beta chains given below trace back to one sample, sequenced in a study of blood T cells in healthy people across ages. For the second PCR, which ran for about 7 to 11 cycles, a sample-barcoded 5' primer and a J-beta primer mix were used. TCRdb recomputed calls from the 5' RACE reads with MiXCR, one row per CDR3 protein. The table includes over a million distinct CDR3 sequences, 40% to 50% detected once. Sequenced sample: blood. These receptors came from a woman in her late teens or twenties in good health.

This chain uses TRBV6-1 with TRBJ2-7, with TRBD1 identical over 7 bases. V was pared by 0 bases and J by 2 bases, with 1 base of the junction left unmatched. There are 14 residues in the CDR3. Per the germline V gene, CDR1 is MNHNS and CDR2 is SASEGT. The CDR3 loop reads CASSEAGQPYEQYF. The CDR3, as DNA: TGTGCCAGCAGTGAAGCGGGACAGCCCTACGAGCAGTACTTC.

This clonotype was seen repeatedly, ten times or more. The chain couples TRBV2 to TRBJ2-1; TRBD2 agrees at 12 bases. V gave up 6 bases and J gave up 3 bases; unmatched junction bases: 3. This CDR3 contains 15 residues. Germline V gives CDR1 SNHLY, CDR2 FYNNEI. The CDR3 bases are TGTGCCAGCAGCCTACTAGCGGGGGGCTACAATGAGCAGTTCTTC. The encoded protein is CASSLLAGGYNEQFF.

The rearrangement uses TRBV5-6 and TRBJ1-3; D gene uncertain. CDR3 size: 16 residues. V lost 4 bases and J 0 bases, leaving 14 bases between the germline ends. The germline V gene has CDR1 SGHDT and CDR2 YYEEEE. The CDR3 here is CASSGPEKISGNTIYF. DNA of the CDR3: TGTGCCAGCAGCGGACCGGAGAAGATCTCTGGAAACACCATATATTTT.

DNA of the CDR3: TGCAGTGCTAGAGACATACTAGCGGGGGCCATCTACGAGCAGTACTTC. It codes for CSARDILAGAIYEQYF. This sequence joins TRBV20-1 and TRBJ2-7; 11 bases are shared with TRBD2. This CDR3 contains 16 residues. The J segment lost 3 bases and the V segment lost 0 bases, leaving 7 bases of the junction unmatched. Germline lookup yields CDR1 DFQATT and CDR2 SNEGSKA (reference sequence).

The rearrangement uses TRBV5-6 and TRBJ1-2; no clear D. V shed 0 bases and J shed 0 bases, with 9 bases lying between them. Looked up from germline, CDR1 is SGHDT and CDR2 is YYEEEE. The CDR3 is made up of 15 amino acids. CDR3 residues: CASSLGAESNYGYTF. CDR3 DNA sequence: TGTGCCAGCAGCTTGGGGGCTGAATCTAACTATGGCTACACCTTC.

This clonotype was observed a handful of times. The rearrangement joins TRBV12-3 or TRBV12-4 to TRBJ2-5; 7 positions match TRBD2. Trimming took 3 bases from V and 4 from J; bases not matched to a gene: 8. This CDR3 is built from 15 residues. CDR3 coding DNA: TGTGCCAGCAGTTTGAGCGGGGCGGGAAGAGAGACCCAGTACTTC. Protein: CASSLSGAGRETQYF.

V is TRBV10-3 and J is TRBJ2-3; TRBD1 agrees at 12 bases. Germline CDR1 ENHRY, CDR2 SYGVKD. The length of the CDR3 is 16 residues. V gave up 2 bases and J gave up 5 bases; unmatched junction bases: 5. CDR3 amino acids: CAISEPGQGAEDTQYF. DNA of the CDR3: TGTGCCATCAGTGAGCCGGGACAGGGGGCCGAAGATACGCAGTATTTT.

This chain links TRBV6-1 with TRBJ2-7; D remains unclear. Trimming cost V 7 bases and J 1 base, with 11 bases left between them. The CDR3 is made up of 13 amino acids. The germline gives CDR1 MNHNS, CDR2 SASEGT. CDR3 in amino acids: CASTPRFSYEQYF. CDR3 nucleotides: TGTGCCAGCACGCCAAGGTTTTCCTACGAGCAGTACTTC.

In this sample, this clonotype turned up a few times. This chain joins TRBV5-1 and TRBJ2-3; 7 nucleotides align to TRBD2. The CDR3 runs 16 residues. Germline lookup yields CDR1 SGHRS and CDR2 YFSETQ. J lost 0 bases, V lost 0 bases, and 4 bases had no gene match. The CDR3 loop is CASSLDPGGSTDTQYF. The CDR3 coding sequence is TGCGCCAGCAGCTTGGATCCCGGGGGGAGCACAGATACGCAGTATTTT.

This clonotype has only a few counts. Here the CDR3 DNA reads TGTGCCAGCTCACAGGACAGCCAGTATGGCTACACCTTC. It specifies CASSQDSQYGYTF. The rearrangement uses TRBV18 and TRBJ1-2, with D possibly TRBD1 on 6 matching bases. The ends were cut back, 4 bases at V and 5 bases at J, with 11 bases in the middle. The CDR3 has 13 residues. Germline values: CDR1 KGHSH, CDR2 LQKENI.

The chain employs TRBV14 and TRBJ2-1; D is possibly TRBD2 (5 bases). CDR1 SGHDN and CDR2 FVKESK come from the germline V gene. V shed 0 bases and J shed 1 base, with 13 bases lying between them. This CDR3 spans 17 amino acids. CDR3 DNA sequence: TGTGCCAGCAGCCAAGAGCCTAGAGGGTGGTCCTACAATGAGCAGTTCTTC. As protein: CASSQEPRGWSYNEQFF.

This clonotype was counted once. The rearrangement uses TRBV5-5 and TRBJ2-3, with D maybe TRBD2 (5 bases). The CDR3 contains 15 residues. V was shortened by 0 bases and J by 5 bases, with 13 bases between the two germline ends. The V gene's germline CDR1 is SGHKS and CDR2 YYEKEE (reference sequence). CDR3: CASSLGDRAGDTQYF. CDR3 in DNA: TGTGCCAGCAGCTTGGGTGACCGGGCGGGAGATACGCAGTATTTT.

This clonotype was picked up a small number of times. This chain links TRBV5-1 with TRBJ2-7, with TRBD2 identical over 12 bases. Germline trimming cut 0 bases from V and 0 bases from J; bases unmatched to any gene: 7. This CDR3 contains 18 residues. Germline V gene sequence: CDR1 SGHRS, CDR2 YFSETQ. The CDR3, as DNA: TGCGCCAGCAGCTTGGATGGGACTAGCGGGCGTCGCTCCTACGAGCAGTACTTC. It is translated as CASSLDGTSGRRSYEQYF. Together with reference TRBV5-1 and TRBJ2-7, the CDR3 gives the full variable domain: KAGVTQTPRYLIKTRGQQVTLSCSPISGHRSVSWYQQTPGQGLQFLFEYFSETQRNKGNFPGRFSGRQFSNSRSEMNVSTLELGDSALYLCASSLDGTSGRRSYEQYFGPGTRLTVT.

This clonotype was seen only a few times. The V and J genes are TRBV10-3 and TRBJ1-5; no firm D call. Trimming left V 3 bases short and J 0 bases short, with 6 bases between. The germline V gene has CDR1 ENHRY and CDR2 SYGVKD. The CDR3 covers 14 residues. The DNA of the CDR3 is TGTGCCATCAGTGAAGGATATAGCAATCAGCCCCAGCATTTT. This codes for CAISEGYSNQPQHF.

The chain uses TRBV9 and TRBJ2-1; TRBD2 agrees at 10 bases. CDR3 length equals 18 residues. The germline V gene has CDR1 SGDLS and CDR2 YYNGEE. After removal of 0 bases from V and 0 bases from J, the junction contained 6 bases not matched to a gene. CDR3 amino acids: CASSVGLAGQSSYNEQFF. CDR3 nucleotide sequence: TGTGCCAGCAGCGTAGGACTAGCGGGCCAGAGCTCCTACAATGAGCAGTTCTTC.

For this clonotype: A single base separates this from a much larger clone, so it may be a read error. The chain has TRBV7-9 and TRBJ2-1; TRBD1 aligns across 10 bases. CDR1 and CDR2 from the germline V gene are SEHNR and FQNEAQ (reference sequence). This CDR3 has 13 residues. The CDR3 nucleotides are TGTGTCACCGGACAGGGGGAGAGCGATGAGCAGTTCTTC. Translation gives CVTGQGESDEQFF.

On this clonotype itself: A single base separates this from a much larger clone, so it may be a read error. The rearrangement links TRBV12-3 or TRBV12-4 to TRBJ2-1, with D unresolved. The CDR3 contains 15 residues. With 3 bases removed from V and 10 bases from J, the gap between germline ends came to 19 bases. CDR3 protein: CASSFSSPSSYEQFF. The DNA of the CDR3 is TGTGCCAGCAGTTTTAGCTCTCCAAGCTCCTACGAGCAGTTCTTC.

With respect to this clonotype: A single base separates this from a much larger clone, so it may be a read error. The chain links TRBV7-2 to TRBJ2-7; D is unclear. The germline V gene encodes CDR1 SGHTA and CDR2 FQGNSA. The CDR3 is 14 residues long. V was shortened by 1 base and J by 3 bases, with 10 bases between the two germline ends. The CDR3 DNA follows: TGTGCCAGCAGCTTAGTCGCGGAATGCTACGAGCAGTACTTC. Protein sequence: CASSLVAECYEQYF.

This clonotype was counted between two and nine times. The chain employs TRBV10-1 and TRBJ1-1, with 8 bases aligning to TRBD1. Germline V gene data show CDR1 as WNHNN and CDR2 as SYGVQD (reference sequence). CDR3 length equals 14 residues. V gave up 5 bases and J gave up 5 bases; unmatched junction bases: 7. The CDR3 sequence: CASSHGTGRTEAFF. The CDR3 DNA reads TGCGCCAGCAGTCACGGGACAGGCCGAACTGAAGCTTTCTTT.

The chain joins TRBV27 to TRBJ2-7; D is tentatively TRBD1 or TRBD2 (6 bases each). The V gene lost 11 bases and the J gene lost 2 bases, with 19 bases spanning the gap. Germline assignment: CDR1 MNHEY and CDR2 SMNVEV (reference sequence). CDR3 size: 14 residues. The CDR3 coding sequence is TGTGCCGCCCTGGGGGGCGTAACCACCTACGAGCAGTACTTC. It is translated as CAALGGVTTYEQYF.

This sequence joins TRBV12-3 or TRBV12-4 and TRBJ2-1, with TRBD2 identical over 8 bases. V shed 8 bases, J shed 9 bases, and the junction held 9 bases outside the gene matches. The CDR3 extends over 13 amino acids. CDR3 loop: CASFAGGRVEQFF. CDR3 coding DNA: TGTGCCAGCTTCGCGGGAGGTAGGGTTGAGCAGTTCTTC.

The V call is TRBV12-3 or TRBV12-4, the J call TRBJ1-2; TRBD1 is a possible D gene (6 bases). Between the trimmed V and J ends, which lost 1 base and 9 bases, there was a span of 24 bases. The CDR3 sequence is 17 residues long. As DNA, the CDR3 is TGTGCCAGCAGTTTAGTTTTCGACCGCAGGGGCTCGTATAGCTACACCTTC. Residues: CASSLVFDRRGSYSYTF.

This clonotype showed up just a few times. This chain's CDR3 is CASVWTVNNEQFF. As DNA, the CDR3 is TGTGCCAGCGTCTGGACAGTCAACAATGAGCAGTTCTTC. This sequence joins TRBV12-3 or TRBV12-4 and TRBJ2-1; possible D gene TRBD1, 6 bases. V was pared by 8 bases and J by 5 bases, with 13 bases between. This CDR3 is 13 amino acids long.

The chain is built from TRBV29-1 and TRBJ2-7; D is tentatively TRBD1 or TRBD2 (6 bases each). CDR3 length equals 15 residues. V gave up 7 bases and J gave up 6 bases, with 25 bases separating them. Germline values: CDR1 SQVTM, CDR2 ANQGSEA. CDR3 DNA sequence: TGCAGCGCCCTCTCCCTGTCGGGGGCTGCGGGCGAGCAGTACTTC. Amino acids: CSALSLSGAAGEQYF.

This clonotype has just a few counts. V gene TRBV6-6 combines with J gene TRBJ2-3; weak D call: TRBD1 (6 bases). CDR1 and CDR2 (germline): MNHNY, SVGAGI (reference sequence). The CDR3 runs to 12 residues. The V end was cut by 7 bases, the J end by 5 bases, with 10 bases between. CDR3 residues: CASMGAIDTQYF. The CDR3 nucleotides read TGTGCCAGCATGGGGGCAATAGATACGCAGTATTTT.

The V and J genes are TRBV10-3 and TRBJ1-1; 10 positions match TRBD1. The CDR3 is made up of 16 amino acids. With V trimmed by 6 bases and J by 0 bases, 7 bases remained unmatched. Germline CDR1 reads ENHRY; CDR2 reads SYGVKD. The CDR3 reads CAIRRGQGNMNTEAFF. CDR3 coding DNA: TGTGCCATCAGGAGGGGACAGGGGAACATGAACACTGAAGCTTTCTTT.

The V call is TRBV11-1, the J call TRBJ2-5; D is tentatively TRBD1 or TRBD2 (5 bases each). The germline CDR1 and CDR2 sequences are SGHAT and FQDESV (reference sequence). This CDR3 comprises 13 residues. CDR3 protein: CAVQGRLFHEQYF. In nucleotides, the CDR3 is TGTGCTGTCCAGGGACGGTTATTTCATGAGCAGTACTTC.

The gene calls are TRBV7-9 and TRBJ2-7, with 9 bases that match TRBD1. Germline V lookup: CDR1 SEHNR, CDR2 FQNEAQ (reference sequence). The CDR3 runs 16 residues. V shed 1 base and J 0 bases; nucleotides not matched to a gene: 4. Written as DNA, the CDR3 is TGTGCCAGCAGCTTAGACGGGACAGGGATCTCCTACGAGCAGTACTTC. Protein product: CASSLDGTGISYEQYF.

This sequence joins TRBV6-5 and TRBJ1-2; TRBD1 might be the D (6 bases). Per germline, CDR1 MNHEY and CDR2 SVGAGI. This CDR3 has 13 amino acids. V was clipped by 8 bases and J by 3 bases, with 13 bases between them. The CDR3 nucleotides read TGTGCCAGCGCCGCACAGGGACACTATGGCTACACCTTC. Amino acids: CASAAQGHYGYTF.